The clone carrying this T cell receptor beta chain was recorded only once. The antigen remains unidentified. The data stem from a study of tumor-infiltrating lymphocytes in localized non-small cell lung cancer. Study-wide background: Some samples were collected after neoadjuvant chemotherapy; smokers, never-smokers and several histologies were included. Whole-study findings and limits: T-cell fraction did not differ between immunotypes IM1 and IM2. Each assay used a separate piece of the same tissue.

The V gene end was trimmed by 1 base and the J gene end by 1 base; junction bases not matched to a gene: 4. CDR1 SGHRS and CDR2 YFSETQ come from the germline V gene. This CDR3 comprises 15 residues. Repertoires were generated with immunoSEQ multiplex PCR, while TCRdb's copy carries only in-frame clones and drops some. This sample has around 12,000 clones, with roughly 76% found just once. The sequenced sample was uninvolved lung tissue not adjacent to the tumor. The receptor's source is a human donor with non-small cell lung cancer. The chain is built from TRBV5-1 and TRBJ1-1; TRBD1 agrees at 7 bases. CDR3 DNA: TGCGCCAGCAGCTTGACAGGGGTGGGGAACACTGAAGCTTTCTTT. It codes for CASSLTGVGNTEAFF.